This TCR beta chain is drawn from a study of PD-L1 blockade in urothelial cancer. About the study: Patients had received 0 to 3 prior chemotherapy regimens. Blood was tested 3 weeks (second dose) and 6 weeks into treatment.

Unmatched junction bases numbered 12, after V lost 6 bases and J lost 4 bases. The CDR3 is 16 amino acids. Germline assignment: CDR1 LNHDA and CDR2 SQIVND (reference sequence). Time point meaning: pretreatment peripheral blood. Generated by immunoSEQ multiplex PCR, the TCRdb table keeps only in-frame clones and is missing some. The table lists about 43,000 clones, approximately 80% of them singletons. This material consisted of PBMCs, taken around atezolizumab (anti-PD-L1) treatment. The TCR sequence derives from a man in his 60s with urothelial cancer. The gene calls are TRBV19 and TRBJ1-1; 9 bases are a match to TRBD1. CDR3 sequence (DNA): TGTGCCAGTAGGCCACGGGACAGGGTTTTTAGCACTGAAGCTTTCTTT. Translating it yields CASRPRDRVFSTEAFF.